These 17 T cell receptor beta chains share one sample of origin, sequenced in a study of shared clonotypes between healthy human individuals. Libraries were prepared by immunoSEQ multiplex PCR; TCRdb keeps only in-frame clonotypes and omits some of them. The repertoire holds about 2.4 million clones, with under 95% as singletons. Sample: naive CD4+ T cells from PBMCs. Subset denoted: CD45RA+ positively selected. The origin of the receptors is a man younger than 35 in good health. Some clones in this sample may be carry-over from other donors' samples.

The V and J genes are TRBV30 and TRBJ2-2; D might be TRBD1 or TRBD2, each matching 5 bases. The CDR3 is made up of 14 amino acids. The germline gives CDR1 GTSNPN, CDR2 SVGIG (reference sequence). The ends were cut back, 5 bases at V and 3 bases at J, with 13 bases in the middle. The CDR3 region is CAWEGDGHTGELFF. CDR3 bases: TGTGCCTGGGAAGGGGACGGGCACACCGGGGAGCTGTTTTTT.

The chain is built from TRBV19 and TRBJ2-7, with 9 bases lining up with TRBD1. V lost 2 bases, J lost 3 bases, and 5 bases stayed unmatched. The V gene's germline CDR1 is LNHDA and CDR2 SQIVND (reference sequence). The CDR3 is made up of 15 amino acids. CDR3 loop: CASSIIGQGNYEQYF. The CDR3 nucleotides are TGTGCCAGTAGTATAATTGGACAGGGGAACTACGAGCAGTACTTC. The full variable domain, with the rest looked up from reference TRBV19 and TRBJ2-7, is DGGITQSPKYLFRKEGQNVTLSCEQNLNHDAMYWYRQDPGQGLRLIYYSQIVNDFQKGDIAEGYSVSREKKESFPLTVTSAQKNPTAFYLCASSIIGQGNYEQYFGPGTRLTVT.

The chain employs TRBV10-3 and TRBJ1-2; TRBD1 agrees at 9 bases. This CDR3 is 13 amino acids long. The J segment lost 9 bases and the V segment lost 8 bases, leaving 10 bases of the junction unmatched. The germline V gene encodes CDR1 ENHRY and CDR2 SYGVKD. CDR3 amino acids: CAIHPGQGRSYTF. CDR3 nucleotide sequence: TGTGCCATCCATCCGGGACAGGGTCGTAGCTACACCTTC.

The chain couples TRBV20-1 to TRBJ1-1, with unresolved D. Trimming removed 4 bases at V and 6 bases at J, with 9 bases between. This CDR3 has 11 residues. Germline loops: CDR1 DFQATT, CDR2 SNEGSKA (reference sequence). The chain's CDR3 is CSATDRSEAFF. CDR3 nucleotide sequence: TGCAGTGCTACCGACCGTTCTGAAGCTTTCTTT.

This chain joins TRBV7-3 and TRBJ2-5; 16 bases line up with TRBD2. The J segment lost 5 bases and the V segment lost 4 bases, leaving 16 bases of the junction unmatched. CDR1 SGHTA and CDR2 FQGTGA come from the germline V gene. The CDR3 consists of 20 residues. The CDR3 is CASSSREGLAGGTKLETQYF. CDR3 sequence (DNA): TGTGCCAGCAGCTCCAGGGAGGGACTAGCGGGAGGGACGAAGTTGGAGACCCAGTACTTC.

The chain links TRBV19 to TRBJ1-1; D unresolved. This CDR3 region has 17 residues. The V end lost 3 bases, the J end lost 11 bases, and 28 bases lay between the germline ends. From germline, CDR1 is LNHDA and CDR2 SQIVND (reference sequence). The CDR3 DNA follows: TGTGCCAGTAGTATTGGGTACGGACGGGCCCAGCCTGGTGGTGCTTTCTTT. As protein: CASSIGYGRAQPGGAFF.

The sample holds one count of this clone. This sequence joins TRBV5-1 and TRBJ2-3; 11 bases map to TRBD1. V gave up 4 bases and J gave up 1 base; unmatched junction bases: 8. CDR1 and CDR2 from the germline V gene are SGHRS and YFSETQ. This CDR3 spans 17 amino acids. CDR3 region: CASSPPRTGGGTDTQYF. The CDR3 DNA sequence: TGCGCCAGCAGCCCCCCCCGGACAGGGGGCGGCACAGATACGCAGTATTTT.

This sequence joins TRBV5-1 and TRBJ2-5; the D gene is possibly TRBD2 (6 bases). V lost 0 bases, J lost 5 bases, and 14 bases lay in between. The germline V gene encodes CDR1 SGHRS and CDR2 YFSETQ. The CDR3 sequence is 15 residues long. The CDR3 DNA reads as TGCGCCAGCAGCTTGGAGCCTAGCGTTGCTGAGACCCAGTACTTC. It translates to CASSLEPSVAETQYF.

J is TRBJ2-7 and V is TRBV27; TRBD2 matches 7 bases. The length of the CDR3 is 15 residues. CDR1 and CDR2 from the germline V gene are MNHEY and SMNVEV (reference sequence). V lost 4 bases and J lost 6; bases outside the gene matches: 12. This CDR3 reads CASSSYLAEVGEQYF. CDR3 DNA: TGTGCCAGCAGTTCGTACCTAGCGGAGGTGGGCGAGCAGTACTTC.

In nucleotides, the CDR3 is TGTGCCAGCAGACCCTACCGGGACACTAACTATGGCTACACCTTC. It translates to CASRPYRDTNYGYTF. The genes are TRBV6-5 and TRBJ1-2, with D possibly TRBD1 on 6 matching bases. V lost 6 bases to trimming and J lost 0 bases, with 14 bases between them. Germline V gene sequence: CDR1 MNHEY, CDR2 SVGAGI. This CDR3 spans 15 amino acids.

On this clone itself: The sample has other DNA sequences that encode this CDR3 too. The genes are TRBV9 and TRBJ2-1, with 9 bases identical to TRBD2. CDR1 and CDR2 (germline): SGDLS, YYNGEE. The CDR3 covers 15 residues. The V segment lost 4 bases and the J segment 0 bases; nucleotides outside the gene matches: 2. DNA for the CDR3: TGTGCCAGCAGCTCGCGGGGGGGCTCCTACAATGAGCAGTTCTTC. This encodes CASSSRGGSYNEQFF.

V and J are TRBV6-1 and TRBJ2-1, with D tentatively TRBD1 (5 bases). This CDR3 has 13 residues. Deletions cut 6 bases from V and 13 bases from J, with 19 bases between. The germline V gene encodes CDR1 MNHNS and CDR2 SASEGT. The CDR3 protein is CASRVIPSDSQFF. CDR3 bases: TGTGCCAGCAGAGTTATCCCAAGCGACAGCCAGTTCTTC.

The CDR3 is CASSLVSRNTGELFF. In DNA form, the CDR3 reads TGCGCCAGCAGCTTGGTGAGCAGGAACACCGGGGAGCTGTTTTTT. This chain joins TRBV5-1 and TRBJ2-2; D remains ambiguous. V lost 0 bases to trimming and J lost 1 base, with 7 bases between them. CDR1 is SGHRS and CDR2 is YFSETQ in the germline V gene. The CDR3 runs 15 residues.

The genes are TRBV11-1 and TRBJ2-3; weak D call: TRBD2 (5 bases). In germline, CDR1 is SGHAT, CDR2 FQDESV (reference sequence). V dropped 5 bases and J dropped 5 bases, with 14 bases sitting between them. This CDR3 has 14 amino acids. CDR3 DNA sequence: TGTGCCAGCAGCATGGACTCCACTGTAGATACGCAGTATTTT. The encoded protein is CASSMDSTVDTQYF. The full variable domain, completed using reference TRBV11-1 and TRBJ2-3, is EAEVAQSPRYKITEKSQAVAFWCDPISGHATLYWYRQILGQGPELLVQFQDESVVDDSQLPKDRFSAERLKGVDSTLKIQPAELGDSAMYLCASSMDSTVDTQYFGPGTRLTVL.

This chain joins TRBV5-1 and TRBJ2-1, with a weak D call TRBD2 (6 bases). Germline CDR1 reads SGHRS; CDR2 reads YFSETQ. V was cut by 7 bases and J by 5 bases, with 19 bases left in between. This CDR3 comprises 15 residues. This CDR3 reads CASRDPEGVDNEQFF. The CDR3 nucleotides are TGCGCCAGCCGAGATCCGGAGGGCGTCGACAATGAGCAGTTCTTC.

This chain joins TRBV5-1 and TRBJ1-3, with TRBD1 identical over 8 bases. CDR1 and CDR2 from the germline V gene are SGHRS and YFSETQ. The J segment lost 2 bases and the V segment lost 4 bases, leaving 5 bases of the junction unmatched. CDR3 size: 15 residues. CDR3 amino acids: CASSPTGGAGNTIYF. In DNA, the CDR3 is TGCGCCAGCAGCCCAACAGGGGGAGCTGGAAACACCATATATTTT.

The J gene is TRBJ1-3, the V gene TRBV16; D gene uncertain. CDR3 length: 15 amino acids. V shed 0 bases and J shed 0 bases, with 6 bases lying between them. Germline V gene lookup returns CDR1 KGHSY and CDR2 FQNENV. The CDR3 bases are TGTGCCAGCAGCCAATCTCGGACCTCTGGAAACACCATATATTTT. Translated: CASSQSRTSGNTIYF.